This T cell receptor beta chain appears in the sequencing data of a study of blood T cells in healthy people across ages (dated by TCRdb to the mid-2010s). General notes on the study: Template switching captured roughly one uniquely barcoded TCR beta cDNA molecule per two T cells in model experiments. For two donors (one aged 18 to 29 and one aged 80 or older), the study analyzed two additional independent replicas of 1 million unique cDNA reads from the same blood draw. The study measured age-related changes in TCR beta repertoire diversity using deep sequencing normalized with unique cDNA molecular identifiers. The donors were divided into four age groups: young (average approximately 17 years), middle-aged (approximately 41), aged (around 59) and long-lived (roughly 82).

The library was built by means of 5' RACE. Instrument used: Illumina HiSeq 2500. A second PCR of roughly 6 to 11 cycles was performed with a sample-barcoded 5' primer and a J-beta primer mix. Each TCR beta cDNA molecule received a unique molecular identifier from a template-switch 5' adaptor carrying 12 random nucleotides. At least 2.5 million CDR3-containing paired-end reads were obtained from each sample. The Mint cDNA synthesis kit, primed by a TRBC-specific oligonucleotide, was used to synthesize first-strand cDNA from all RNA. All cDNA was treated with uracil-DNA glycosylase and then went through a first 18-cycle PCR with the universal primers M1SS and BC2_uni_R. From the authors' description of their analysis: For normalization, 1 million high-quality reads were randomly selected from each sample, with every read carrying a distinct molecular identifier. Instead of being binned into consensus sequences, reads that shared molecular identifiers were thrown out. MiTCR, with a Q25 quality threshold and the strictest error-elimination algorithm, was used for CDR3 identification, clonotype clustering and error correction. A nonparametric unseen species model using Euler transformation provided a lower-bound estimate of total TCR beta diversity. TCRdb trimmed public reads at Q25 via fastp, called clones via MiXCR and kept in-frame beta chains. Entries are consolidated by CDR3 protein sequence, retaining the most common genes and DNA. The V and J calls come from TCRdb's annotation, not from the publication. The sample table holds a few hundred thousand distinct CDR3 sequences, of which about 27% were seen once. About 3.3% of the sample comes from the top ten.

The donors were some 39 Caucasian individuals from Russia, aged 6 to 90 years, who were systemically healthy. Each donor gave around 9.5 milliliters of peripheral blood, collected into EDTA-treated Vacutainer tubes. Ficoll-Paque density-gradient centrifugation was used to isolate PBMCs, with at least 6.5 million per sample. Trizol reagent was used to extract total RNA from PBMCs, with at least 6 micrograms per sample. The percentages of naive CD45RAhigh/CD27high T cells were determined by flow cytometry on a PBMC aliquot from every donor. This clonotype was seen a few times. There is no known antigen for this receptor. Mismatch with germline at one junction end may stem from a read error. Results and caveats for the whole study, not just this receptor: As age increased, observed TCR beta diversity per million T cells dropped in a roughly linear way, and a significant reduction was already evident by age about 40. Bulk unsorted PBMC profiling prevented conclusive comparison of naive and antigen-experienced compartments. Because donor CMV infection status was unknown, age-related changes in expanded clonotypes were potentially confounded. Compared with the aged group, the long-lived group had more naive CD4+ T cells, fewer expanded clones and increased TCR diversity, suggesting age selection. Estimates of total diversity based on one million sequenced T cells were considered lower bounds and underestimates. There was a strong correlation between observed TCR beta diversity and the percentage of naive T cells measured by flow cytometry.

This sample also belongs to another study, concerning T cells of mothers and their children. The second paper states: Nine systemically healthy Caucasian individuals, comprising three mothers and their six children, were included as donors. cDNA synthesis consumed the entire amount of extracted RNA, loaded at about 1.5 ug RNA in each 15 ul reaction. In the second PCR, sample barcodes and 2-4 random nucleotides were introduced via the M1S primer. Over 10 million TCR beta CDR3 reads came from each mother, compared with about 3 million reads from each child. In both related and unrelated pairs, thymic selection shapes the output of TCR recombination in a similar way, with inherited differences having only a minor effect. Related mother-child pairs always showed normalized repertoire overlap that was slightly higher than in unrelated mother-child pairs, though the difference was never significant. With a sensitivity of approximately 100 clones per million clonotypes, no persistent microchimeric T cell clones were detected. In the study, deep NGS was used to compare the TCR beta repertoires of mothers and children, and features distinguishing related mother-child pairs from unrelated individuals were sought. On average, the children were approximately 11 +/- 4 years old, while the mothers were 40 +/- 4 years old. After adapter ligation was performed with NEBNext reagents, the libraries were sequenced on an Illumina HiSeq 2000 with 100+100 nt paired-end reads. Mother and child libraries were prepared a month apart and sequenced in separate runs to prevent cross-contamination. For each donor, between about 450,000 and 2,300,000 distinct TCR beta clonotypes were identified. Naive TCR beta clonotypes were estimated from low-frequency clonotypes matched to each donor's FACS-determined naive share, without sorting.

Material for sequencing was blood. This sequence originates from a boy younger than 10 in good health.

The nucleotides are TGTACCAGCAGTTTCGGCGGGACAAATAATTCACCCCTCCACTTT. Its translation reads: CTSSFGGTNNSPLHF. The sequence joins TRBV28 to TRBJ1-6; the D gene is possibly TRBD1, with 6 bases matching. The CDR3 measures 15 amino acids from cysteine to phenylalanine. Solely the CDR3 DNA is kept, with 45 bases framed from the first base. CDR1 and CDR2 are read off the germline V gene as MDHEN and SYDVKM.